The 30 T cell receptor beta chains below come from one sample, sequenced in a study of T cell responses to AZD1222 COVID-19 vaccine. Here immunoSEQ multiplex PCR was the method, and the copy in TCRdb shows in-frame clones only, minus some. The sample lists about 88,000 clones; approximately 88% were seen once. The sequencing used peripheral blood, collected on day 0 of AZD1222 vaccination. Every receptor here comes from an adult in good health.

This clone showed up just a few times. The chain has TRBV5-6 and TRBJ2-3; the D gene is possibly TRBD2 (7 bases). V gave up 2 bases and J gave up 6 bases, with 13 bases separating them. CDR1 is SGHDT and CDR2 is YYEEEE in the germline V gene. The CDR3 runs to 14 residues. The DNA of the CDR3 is TGTGCCAGCAGCTTCCGAGGGGGGGCCGATACGCAGTATTTT. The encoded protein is CASSFRGGADTQYF.

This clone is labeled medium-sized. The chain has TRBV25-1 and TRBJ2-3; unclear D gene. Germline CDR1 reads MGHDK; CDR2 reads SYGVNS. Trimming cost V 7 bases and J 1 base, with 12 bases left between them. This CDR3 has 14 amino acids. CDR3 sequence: CASTKGAGTDTQYF. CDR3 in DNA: TGTGCCAGCACCAAGGGCGCAGGCACAGATACGCAGTATTTT.

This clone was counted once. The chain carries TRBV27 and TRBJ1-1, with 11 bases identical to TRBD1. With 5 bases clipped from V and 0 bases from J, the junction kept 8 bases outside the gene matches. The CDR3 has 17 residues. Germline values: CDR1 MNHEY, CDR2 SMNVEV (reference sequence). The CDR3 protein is CASSTLGQGAMNTEAFF. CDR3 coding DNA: TGTGCCAGCAGTACTCTCGGACAGGGGGCAATGAACACTGAAGCTTTCTTT.

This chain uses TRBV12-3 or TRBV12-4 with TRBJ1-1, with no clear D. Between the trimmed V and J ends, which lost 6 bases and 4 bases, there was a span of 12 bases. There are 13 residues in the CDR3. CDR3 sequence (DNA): TGTGCCAGCAGACCAACTCTGGGCACTGAAGCTTTCTTT. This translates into CASRPTLGTEAFF.

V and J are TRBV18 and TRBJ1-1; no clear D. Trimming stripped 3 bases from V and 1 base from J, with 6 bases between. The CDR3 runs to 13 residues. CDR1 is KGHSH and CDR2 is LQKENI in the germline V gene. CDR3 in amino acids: CASSPQANTEAFF. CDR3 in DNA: TGTGCCAGCTCACCCCAGGCGAACACTGAAGCTTTCTTT.

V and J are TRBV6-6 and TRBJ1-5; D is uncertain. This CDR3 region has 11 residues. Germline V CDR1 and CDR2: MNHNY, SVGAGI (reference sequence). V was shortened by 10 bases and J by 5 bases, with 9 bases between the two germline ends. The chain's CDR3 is CATGRYQPQHF. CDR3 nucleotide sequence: TGTGCCACCGGGCGTTATCAGCCCCAGCATTTT.

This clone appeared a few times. The CDR3 region is CASSVHTGEGTETQYF. The CDR3 DNA follows: TGTGCCAGCAGTGTCCATACAGGGGAGGGGACAGAGACCCAGTACTTC. V gene TRBV6-1 combines with J gene TRBJ2-5; D may be TRBD1 or TRBD2 (7 bases each). Trimming took 4 bases from V and 4 from J, leaving 19 bases between them. Germline values: CDR1 MNHNS, CDR2 SASEGT. The CDR3 has 16 residues.

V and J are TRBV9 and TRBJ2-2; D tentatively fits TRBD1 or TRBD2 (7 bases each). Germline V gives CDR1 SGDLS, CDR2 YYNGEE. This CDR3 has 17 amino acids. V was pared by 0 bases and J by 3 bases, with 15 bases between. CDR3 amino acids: CASSVERRGRDTGELFF. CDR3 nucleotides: TGTGCCAGCAGCGTAGAGCGCAGGGGGAGGGACACCGGGGAGCTGTTTTTT.

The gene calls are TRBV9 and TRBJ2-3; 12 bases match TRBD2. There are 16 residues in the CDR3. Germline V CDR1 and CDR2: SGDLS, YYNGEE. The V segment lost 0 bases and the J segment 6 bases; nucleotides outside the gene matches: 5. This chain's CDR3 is CASSVGLAGGHDTQYF. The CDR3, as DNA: TGTGCCAGCAGCGTAGGTCTAGCGGGGGGGCACGATACGCAGTATTTT.

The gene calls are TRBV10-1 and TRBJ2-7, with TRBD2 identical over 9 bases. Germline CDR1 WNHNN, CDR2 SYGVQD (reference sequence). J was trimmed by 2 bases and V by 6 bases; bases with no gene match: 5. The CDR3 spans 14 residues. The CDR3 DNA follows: TGCGCCAGCAGCGTAGCGGGGGTTCCCTACGAGCAGTACTTC. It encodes CASSVAGVPYEQYF.

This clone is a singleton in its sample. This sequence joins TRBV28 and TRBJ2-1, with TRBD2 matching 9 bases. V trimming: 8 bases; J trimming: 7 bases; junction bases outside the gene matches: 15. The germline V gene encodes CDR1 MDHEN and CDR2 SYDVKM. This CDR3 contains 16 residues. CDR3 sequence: CASGGAGGPSGNEQFF. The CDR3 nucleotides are TGTGCCAGCGGCGGGGCGGGGGGGCCCTCCGGAAATGAGCAGTTCTTC.

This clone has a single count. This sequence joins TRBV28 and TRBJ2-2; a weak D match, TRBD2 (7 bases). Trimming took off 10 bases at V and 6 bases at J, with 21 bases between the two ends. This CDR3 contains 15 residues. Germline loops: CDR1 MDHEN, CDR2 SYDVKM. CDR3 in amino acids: CATMVGGAVAGELFF. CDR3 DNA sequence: TGTGCCACCATGGTGGGGGGGGCCGTGGCCGGGGAGCTGTTTTTT.

CDR3 protein: CASSFVRQGVTEAFF. The CDR3 DNA is TGTGCCAGCAGCTTTGTAAGGCAGGGAGTCACTGAAGCTTTCTTT. The V gene is TRBV28, the J gene TRBJ1-1; D possibly corresponds to TRBD1 (5 bases). This CDR3 is built from 15 residues. The V end was cut by 6 bases, the J end by 4 bases, with 18 bases between. Per germline, CDR1 MDHEN and CDR2 SYDVKM.

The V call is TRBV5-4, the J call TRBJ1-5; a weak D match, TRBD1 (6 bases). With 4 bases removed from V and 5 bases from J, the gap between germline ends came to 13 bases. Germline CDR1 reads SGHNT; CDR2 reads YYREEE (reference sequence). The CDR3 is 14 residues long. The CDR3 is CASSAGTFDQPQHF. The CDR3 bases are TGTGCCAGCAGCGCCGGGACATTCGATCAGCCCCAGCATTTT.

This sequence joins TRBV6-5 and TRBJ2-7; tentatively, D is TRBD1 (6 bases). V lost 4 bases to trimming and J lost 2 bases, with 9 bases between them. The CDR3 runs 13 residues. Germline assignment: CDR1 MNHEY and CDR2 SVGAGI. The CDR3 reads CASSWAGAYEQYF. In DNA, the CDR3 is TGTGCCAGCAGTTGGGCAGGGGCCTACGAGCAGTACTTC.

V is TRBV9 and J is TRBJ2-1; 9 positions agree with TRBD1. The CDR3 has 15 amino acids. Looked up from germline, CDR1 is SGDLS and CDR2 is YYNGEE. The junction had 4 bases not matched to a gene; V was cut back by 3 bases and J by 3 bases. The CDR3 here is CASSADRGGYNEQFF. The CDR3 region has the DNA TGTGCCAGCAGCGCCGACAGGGGGGGCTACAATGAGCAGTTCTTC.

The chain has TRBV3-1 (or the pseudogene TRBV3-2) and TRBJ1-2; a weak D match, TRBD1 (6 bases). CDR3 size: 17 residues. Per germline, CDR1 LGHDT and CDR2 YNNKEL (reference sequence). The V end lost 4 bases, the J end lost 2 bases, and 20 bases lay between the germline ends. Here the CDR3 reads CASSPHTKQGTNYGYTF. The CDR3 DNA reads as TGTGCCAGCAGCCCGCATACGAAACAGGGTACGAACTATGGCTACACCTTC.

In nucleotides, the CDR3 is TGTGCCAGCAGATGGACAGGCCGGAGGATGAACACTGAAGCTTTCTTT. This sequence encodes CASRWTGRRMNTEAFF. The chain couples TRBV28 to TRBJ1-1; 7 bases are shared with TRBD1. The germline V gene encodes CDR1 MDHEN and CDR2 SYDVKM. Germline trimming cut 6 bases from V and 0 bases from J; bases unmatched to any gene: 10. CDR3 length: 16 amino acids.

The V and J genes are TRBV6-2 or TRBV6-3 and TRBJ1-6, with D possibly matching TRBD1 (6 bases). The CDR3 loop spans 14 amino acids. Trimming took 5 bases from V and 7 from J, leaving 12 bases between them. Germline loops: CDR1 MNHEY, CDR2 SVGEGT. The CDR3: CASSTGTHNSPLHF. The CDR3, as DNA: TGTGCCAGCAGTACCGGGACACACAATTCACCCCTCCACTTT.

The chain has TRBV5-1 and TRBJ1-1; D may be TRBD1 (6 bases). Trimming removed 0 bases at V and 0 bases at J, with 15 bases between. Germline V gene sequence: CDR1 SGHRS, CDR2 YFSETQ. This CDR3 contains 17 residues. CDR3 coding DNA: TGCGCCAGCAGCTTGGGGGACATCGCTAGCATGAACACTGAAGCTTTCTTT. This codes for CASSLGDIASMNTEAFF. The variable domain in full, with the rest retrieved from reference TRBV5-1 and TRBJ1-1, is KAGVTQTPRYLIKTRGQQVTLSCSPISGHRSVSWYQQTPGQGLQFLFEYFSETQRNKGNFPGRFSGRQFSNSRSEMNVSTLELGDSALYLCASSLGDIASMNTEAFFGQGTRLTVV.

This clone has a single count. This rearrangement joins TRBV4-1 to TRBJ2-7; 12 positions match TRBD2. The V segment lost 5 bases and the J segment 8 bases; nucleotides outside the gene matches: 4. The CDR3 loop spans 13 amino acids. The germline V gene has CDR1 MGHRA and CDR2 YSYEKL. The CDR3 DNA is TGCGCCAGCAGCTTACTAGCGGGGGGAAAGCAGTACTTC. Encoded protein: CASSLLAGGKQYF.

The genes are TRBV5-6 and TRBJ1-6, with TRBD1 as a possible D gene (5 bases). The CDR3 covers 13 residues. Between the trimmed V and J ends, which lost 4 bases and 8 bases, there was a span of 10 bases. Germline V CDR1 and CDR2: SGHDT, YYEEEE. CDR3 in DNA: TGTGCCAGCAGCACAACAGGAGATTCACCCCTCCACTTT. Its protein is CASSTTGDSPLHF.

The CDR3 nucleotides read TGTGCCAGTAGTATAGAATCTCACAAGGGTATTGGGGTCTACGAGCAGTACTTC. Amino acids: CASSIESHKGIGVYEQYF. J is TRBJ2-7 and V is TRBV19; D ambiguous. The CDR3 loop spans 18 amino acids. CDR1 is LNHDA, CDR2 SQIVND, per germline (reference sequence). Trimming removed 0 bases from V and 3 bases from J, with 21 bases in between.

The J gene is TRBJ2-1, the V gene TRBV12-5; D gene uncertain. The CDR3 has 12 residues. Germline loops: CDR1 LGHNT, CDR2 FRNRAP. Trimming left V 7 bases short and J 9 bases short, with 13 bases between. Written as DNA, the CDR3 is TGTGCTAGTGCCTTAAGAGATGCTGAGCAGTTCTTC. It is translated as CASALRDAEQFF.

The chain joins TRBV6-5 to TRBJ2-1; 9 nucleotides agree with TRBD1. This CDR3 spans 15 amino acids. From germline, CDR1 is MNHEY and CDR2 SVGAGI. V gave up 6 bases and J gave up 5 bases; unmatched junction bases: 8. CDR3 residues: CASRPQGAPNNEQFF. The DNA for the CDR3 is TGTGCCAGCAGACCACAGGGGGCGCCGAACAATGAGCAGTTCTTC.

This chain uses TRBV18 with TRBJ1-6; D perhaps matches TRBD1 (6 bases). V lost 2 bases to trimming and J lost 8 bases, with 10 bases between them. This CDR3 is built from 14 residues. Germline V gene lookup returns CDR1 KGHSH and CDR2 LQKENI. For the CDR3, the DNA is TGTGCCAGCTCACCAGGGGGCGAGGATTCACCCCTCCACTTT. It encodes CASSPGGEDSPLHF.

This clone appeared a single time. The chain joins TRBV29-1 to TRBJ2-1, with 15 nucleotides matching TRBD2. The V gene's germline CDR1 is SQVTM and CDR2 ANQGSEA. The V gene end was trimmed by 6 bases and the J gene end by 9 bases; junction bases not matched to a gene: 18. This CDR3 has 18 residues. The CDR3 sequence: CSVGQGGLAGGRRGEQFF. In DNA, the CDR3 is TGCAGCGTGGGACAGGGAGGACTAGCGGGGGGGCGGCGCGGTGAGCAGTTCTTC.

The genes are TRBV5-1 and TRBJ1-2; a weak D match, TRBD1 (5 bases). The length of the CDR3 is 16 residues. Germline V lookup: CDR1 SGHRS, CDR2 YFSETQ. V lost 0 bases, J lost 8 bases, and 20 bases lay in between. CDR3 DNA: TGCGCCAGCAGCTTGGGATCTGGGACTCGTGGTCTAGGCTACACCTTC. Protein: CASSLGSGTRGLGYTF.

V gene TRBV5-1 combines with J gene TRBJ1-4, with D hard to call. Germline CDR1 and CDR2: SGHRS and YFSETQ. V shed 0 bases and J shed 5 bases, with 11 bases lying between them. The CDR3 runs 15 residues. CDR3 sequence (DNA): TGCGCCAGCAGCTTGGCCGGGCGTCGAAATGAAAAACTGTTTTTT. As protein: CASSLAGRRNEKLFF. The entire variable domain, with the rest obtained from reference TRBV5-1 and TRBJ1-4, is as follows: KAGVTQTPRYLIKTRGQQVTLSCSPISGHRSVSWYQQTPGQGLQFLFEYFSETQRNKGNFPGRFSGRQFSNSRSEMNVSTLELGDSALYLCASSLAGRRNEKLFFGSGTQLSVL.

This chain's CDR3 is CASSLREQGHNTEAFF. CDR3 in DNA: TGCGCCAGCAGCTTAAGGGAACAGGGGCACAACACTGAAGCTTTCTTT. The chain uses TRBV5-1 and TRBJ1-1; TRBD1 agrees at 7 bases. The germline CDR1 and CDR2 sequences are SGHRS and YFSETQ. The CDR3 spans 16 residues. Trimming removed 2 bases from V and 2 bases from J; junction bases left unmatched: 9.